One sample yielded the 29 T cell receptor beta chains listed below, sequenced in a study of blood T cell repertoires in COVID-19. The assay was immunoSEQ multiplex PCR, and TCRdb's table has in-frame clones only and misses some. Here the sample spans around 370,000 clones, approximately 90% being singletons. Material: PBMCs or T cells enriched from blood (not recorded which). The receptor set was obtained from a young woman who had recovered from COVID-19.

The chain uses TRBV4-1 and TRBJ1-5; D may be TRBD1 (6 bases). V gave up 4 bases and J gave up 4 bases, with 8 bases separating them. The CDR3 is 13 residues long. Germline assignment: CDR1 MGHRA and CDR2 YSYEKL. DNA for the CDR3: TGCGCCAGCAGCCCGACAGGAAATCAGCCCCAGCATTTT. Protein sequence: CASSPTGNQPQHF.

The CDR3 sequence is CASSAEGAKGNTIYF. The CDR3 bases are TGTGCCAGCAGTGCGGAGGGGGCGAAAGGAAACACCATATATTTT. The chain uses TRBV2 and TRBJ1-3; 7 nucleotides agree with TRBD1. The CDR3 totals 15 residues. Per germline, CDR1 SNHLY and CDR2 FYNNEI. V gave up 4 bases and J gave up 4 bases; unmatched junction bases: 7.

The chain has TRBV3-1 (or the pseudogene TRBV3-2) and TRBJ1-2; possibly TRBD1 for D (5 bases). The CDR3 is 15 residues long. Germline loops: CDR1 LGHDT, CDR2 YNNKEL (reference sequence). Trimming took off 4 bases at V and 3 bases at J, with 15 bases between the two ends. CDR3 protein: CASSRRGAVDYGYTF. For the CDR3, the DNA is TGTGCCAGCAGCCGCCGCGGGGCGGTTGACTATGGCTACACCTTC.

The chain uses TRBV19 and TRBJ1-1, with D possibly matching TRBD1 (6 bases). Trimming took 1 base from V and 8 from J, leaving 11 bases between them. Germline assignment: CDR1 LNHDA and CDR2 SQIVND (reference sequence). This CDR3 is built from 13 residues. DNA for the CDR3: TGTGCCAGTAGTATAGTACAGGGCGGGGAAGCTTTCTTT. Translated: CASSIVQGGEAFF.

The V gene is TRBV7-3, the J gene TRBJ2-7, with 10 bases lining up with TRBD2. CDR3 length equals 14 residues. The V and J ends lost 4 bases and 2 bases, in that order; junction bases with no gene match: 2. Germline CDR1 reads SGHTA; CDR2 reads FQGTGA. The CDR3: CASSSTSGAYEQYF. DNA for the CDR3: TGTGCCAGCAGCTCAACTAGCGGGGCCTACGAGCAGTACTTC.

This clone was picked up a small number of times. J is TRBJ1-2 and V is TRBV30, with D possibly matching TRBD1 (5 bases). Trimming took 0 bases from V and 7 from J, leaving 12 bases between them. Germline CDR1 reads GTSNPN; CDR2 reads SVGIG (reference sequence). The CDR3 consists of 13 residues. The CDR3 DNA follows: TGTGCCTGGAGTGTACAGGCAGGCGGTGGCTACACCTTC. Translated: CAWSVQAGGGYTF.

This chain joins TRBV30 and TRBJ2-3; 7 nucleotides agree with TRBD2. From germline, CDR1 is GTSNPN and CDR2 SVGIG (reference sequence). CDR3 length: 15 residues. J lost 6 bases, V lost 0 bases, and 9 bases had no gene match. In DNA form, the CDR3 reads TGTGCCTGGAGTGTCGGGGCTATGGGGGGGGATACGCAGTATTTT. This gives the protein CAWSVGAMGGDTQYF.

The chain recombines TRBV4-1 with TRBJ1-4, with D perhaps matching TRBD1 (5 bases). Germline CDR1 MGHRA, CDR2 YSYEKL. The CDR3 loop spans 14 amino acids. V was pared by 8 bases and J by 6 bases, with 16 bases between. The CDR3 here is CASLRQGGDEKLFF. For the CDR3, the DNA is TGCGCCAGCCTCCGGCAGGGCGGAGATGAAAAACTGTTTTTT.

The CDR3 region is CASSYSQGTNYGYTF. For the CDR3, the DNA is TGTGCCAGCAGTTACTCCCAGGGGACTAACTATGGCTACACCTTC. This chain links TRBV6-5 with TRBJ1-2; TRBD1 might be the D (6 bases). Germline CDR1 is MNHEY and CDR2 is SVGAGI. This CDR3 has 15 residues. V lost 0 bases and J lost 0, with 8 bases in between.

This clone was recorded only once. The chain uses TRBV19 and TRBJ2-7; TRBD2 is a possible D gene (5 bases). There are 13 residues in the CDR3. Germline CDR1 reads LNHDA; CDR2 reads SQIVND (reference sequence). With 4 bases removed from V and 5 bases from J, the gap between germline ends came to 12 bases. The CDR3 DNA reads TGTGCCAGTAGTAACCGGGGTTCCCACGAGCAGTACTTC. This codes for CASSNRGSHEQYF. The entire variable domain, with the rest obtained from reference TRBV19 and TRBJ2-7, is as follows: DGGITQSPKYLFRKEGQNVTLSCEQNLNHDAMYWYRQDPGQGLRLIYYSQIVNDFQKGDIAEGYSVSREKKESFPLTVTSAQKNPTAFYLCASSNRGSHEQYFGPGTRLTVT.

This rearrangement joins TRBV5-1 to TRBJ2-5; 14 bases match TRBD2. Germline V gene lookup returns CDR1 SGHRS and CDR2 YFSETQ. The CDR3 has 16 amino acids. V was pared by 3 bases and J by 5 bases, with 6 bases of the junction left unmatched. In nucleotides, the CDR3 is TGCGCCAGCAGCTCCGGGACTAGCGGGGGTGGGGAGACCCAGTACTTC. Its translation: CASSSGTSGGGETQYF. The full variable domain, completed using reference TRBV5-1 and TRBJ2-5, is KAGVTQTPRYLIKTRGQQVTLSCSPISGHRSVSWYQQTPGQGLQFLFEYFSETQRNKGNFPGRFSGRQFSNSRSEMNVSTLELGDSALYLCASSSGTSGGGETQYFGPGTRLLVL.

J is TRBJ1-4 and V is TRBV3-1 (or the pseudogene TRBV3-2), with 7 bases matching TRBD1. CDR3 length: 18 residues. After removal of 0 bases from V and 4 bases from J, the junction contained 11 bases not matched to a gene. The V gene's germline CDR1 is LGHDT and CDR2 YNNKEL (reference sequence). In DNA, the CDR3 is TGTGCCAGCAGCCAAGATTGGGCAGGGGGTTTTGTTAATGAAAAACTGTTTTTT. Translated, it gives CASSQDWAGGFVNEKLFF.

The chain has TRBV19 and TRBJ1-1, with D perhaps TRBD1 (5 bases). The length of the CDR3 is 12 residues. The germline CDR1 and CDR2 sequences are LNHDA and SQIVND (reference sequence). The ends were cut back, 6 bases at V and 4 bases at J, with 9 bases in the middle. The CDR3 DNA is TGTGCCAGTAGGAGCAGGGCCACTGAAGCTTTCTTT. It specifies CASRSRATEAFF.

This rearrangement joins TRBV27 to TRBJ1-1; TRBD1 might be the D (6 bases). Germline values: CDR1 MNHEY, CDR2 SMNVEV (reference sequence). The V and J ends lost 6 bases and 6 bases respectively, with 14 bases between them. The CDR3 has 13 amino acids. As DNA, the CDR3 is TGTGCCAGCAGCCGCCAGGGACAACCTGAAGCTTTCTTT. Translating it yields CASSRQGQPEAFF.

This clone was counted a single time. The V and J genes are TRBV29-1 and TRBJ1-1, with unresolved D. Trimming took 2 bases from V and 1 from J, leaving 8 bases between them. This CDR3 contains 13 residues. In germline, CDR1 is SQVTM, CDR2 ANQGSEA. The CDR3 region is CSVETQENTEAFF. The CDR3, as DNA: TGCAGCGTTGAAACGCAGGAGAACACTGAAGCTTTCTTT. The variable domain in full, with the rest retrieved from reference TRBV29-1 and TRBJ1-1, is SAVISQKPSRDICQRGTSLTIQCQVDSQVTMMFWYRQQPGQSLTLIATANQGSEATYESGFVIDKFPISRPNLTFSTLTVSNMSPEDSSIYLCSVETQENTEAFFGQGTRLTVV.

The genes are TRBV28 and TRBJ1-2, with 10 nucleotides matching TRBD1. The CDR3 extends over 14 amino acids. Per the germline V gene, CDR1 is MDHEN and CDR2 is SYDVKM. Trimming removed 5 bases from V and 8 bases from J; junction bases left unmatched: 8. The CDR3 sequence is CASSNPGQGSGYTF. CDR3 coding DNA: TGTGCCAGCAGTAATCCGGGACAGGGGAGCGGCTACACCTTC.

The chain employs TRBV30 and TRBJ1-2, with TRBD1 as a possible D gene (6 bases). In germline, CDR1 is GTSNPN, CDR2 SVGIG (reference sequence). There are 14 residues in the CDR3. With 0 bases removed from V and 3 bases from J, the gap between germline ends came to 11 bases. The CDR3 sequence is CAWSVDSLYYGYTF. The CDR3, as DNA: TGTGCCTGGAGTGTGGACAGCCTCTACTATGGCTACACCTTC. The full variable domain, with the rest looked up from reference TRBV30 and TRBJ1-2, is SQTIHQWPATLVQPVGSPLSLECTVEGTSNPNLYWYRQAAGRGLQLLFYSVGIGQISSEVPQNLSASRPQDRQFILSSKKLLLSDSGFYLCAWSVDSLYYGYTFGSGTRLTVV.

This chain links TRBV20-1 with TRBJ1-2; D perhaps matches TRBD1 (5 bases). CDR3 size: 11 residues. Germline CDR1 DFQATT, CDR2 SNEGSKA (reference sequence). Trimming stripped 7 bases from V and 4 bases from J, with 10 bases between. CDR3 coding DNA: TGCAGTGGGGGGGGAGGCTATGGCTACACCTTC. Protein product: CSGGGGYGYTF.

This clone is a singleton in its sample. The CDR3 sequence is CASSLFGGNTEAFF. The CDR3 bases are TGCGCCAGCAGCTTGTTCGGAGGGAACACTGAAGCTTTCTTT. This chain joins TRBV5-1 and TRBJ1-1, with unresolved D. The CDR3 covers 14 residues. In germline, CDR1 is SGHRS, CDR2 YFSETQ. V was cut by 1 base and J by 1 base, with 8 bases left in between.

The rearrangement links TRBV7-9 to TRBJ2-7; the D gene is possibly TRBD1 (6 bases). CDR3 size: 15 residues. Germline V CDR1 and CDR2: SEHNR, FQNEAQ (reference sequence). V was shortened by 5 bases and J by 3 bases, with 17 bases between the two germline ends. The CDR3 region is CASSGRDQGNYEQYF. The CDR3 DNA is TGTGCCAGCAGCGGACGGGACCAGGGGAACTACGAGCAGTACTTC.

A single count supports this clone. The chain employs TRBV10-3 and TRBJ1-2, with D possibly TRBD1 on 6 matching bases. The V gene's germline CDR1 is ENHRY and CDR2 SYGVKD. This CDR3 contains 15 residues. The V and J ends lost 5 bases and 4 bases respectively, with 17 bases between them. As DNA, the CDR3 is TGTGCCATCAGTCAAGCTACCGGGACAAGCTATGGCTACACCTTC. Protein sequence: CAISQATGTSYGYTF.

This chain uses TRBV19 with TRBJ1-2; 10 positions match TRBD1. V lost 5 bases and J lost 8; bases outside the gene matches: 11. The CDR3 has 15 amino acids. CDR1 is LNHDA, CDR2 SQIVND, per germline (reference sequence). The CDR3 coding sequence is TGTGCCAGTAGTTCTCTGACAGGGGGCATAAGGGGCTACACCTTC. Encoded protein: CASSSLTGGIRGYTF. Based on the CDR3 plus reference TRBV19 and TRBJ1-2, the full variable domain is DGGITQSPKYLFRKEGQNVTLSCEQNLNHDAMYWYRQDPGQGLRLIYYSQIVNDFQKGDIAEGYSVSREKKESFPLTVTSAQKNPTAFYLCASSSLTGGIRGYTFGSGTRLTVV.

This sequence joins TRBV6-5 and TRBJ1-1, with 10 positions matching TRBD1. The CDR3 contains 14 residues. Germline CDR1 and CDR2: MNHEY and SVGAGI. V lost 8 bases to trimming and J lost 3 bases; unmatched junction nucleotides: 6. DNA of the CDR3: TGTGCCAGCCCCAGACAGGGGGCGGACACTGAAGCTTTCTTT. It is translated as CASPRQGADTEAFF.

This chain links TRBV10-3 with TRBJ2-7, with 8 bases fitting TRBD1. V shed 2 bases, J shed 6 bases, and the junction held 3 bases outside the gene matches. The CDR3 runs to 13 residues. CDR1 and CDR2 (germline): ENHRY, SYGVKD. The CDR3 sequence: CAISEQTGAEQYF. The CDR3 nucleotides are TGTGCCATCAGTGAGCAGACAGGGGCCGAGCAGTACTTC.

This clone was found once. The chain joins TRBV2 to TRBJ1-1; no clear D gene. The CDR3 totals 14 residues. Trimming stripped 4 bases from V and 5 bases from J, with 14 bases between. Germline CDR1 reads SNHLY; CDR2 reads FYNNEI. The CDR3 here is CASSVGALETEAFF. For the CDR3, the DNA is TGTGCCAGCAGTGTCGGAGCTCTGGAGACTGAAGCTTTCTTT. Based on the CDR3 plus reference TRBV2 and TRBJ1-1, the full variable domain is EPEVTQTPSHQVTQMGQEVILRCVPISNHLYFYWYRQILGQKVEFLVSFYNNEISEKSEIFDDQFSVERPDGSNFTLKIRSTKLEDSAMYFCASSVGALETEAFFGQGTRLTVV.

The gene calls are TRBV30 and TRBJ1-3; D unresolved. V lost 0 bases and J lost 2, with 8 bases in between. Germline loops: CDR1 GTSNPN, CDR2 SVGIG (reference sequence). The CDR3 spans 14 residues. The CDR3 DNA reads TGTGCCTGGAGTGTATCCAATCCTGGAAACACCATATATTTT. Amino acid sequence: CAWSVSNPGNTIYF. The variable domain in full, with the rest retrieved from reference TRBV30 and TRBJ1-3, is SQTIHQWPATLVQPVGSPLSLECTVEGTSNPNLYWYRQAAGRGLQLLFYSVGIGQISSEVPQNLSASRPQDRQFILSSKKLLLSDSGFYLCAWSVSNPGNTIYFGEGSWLTVV.

This chain uses TRBV3-1 (or the pseudogene TRBV3-2) with TRBJ2-7; D is ambiguous. This CDR3 region has 14 residues. Germline loops: CDR1 LGHDT, CDR2 YNNKEL (reference sequence). The V end lost 4 bases, the J end lost 3 bases, and 13 bases lay between the germline ends. CDR3 amino acids: CASSPYRAYYEQYF. The CDR3 nucleotides read TGTGCCAGCAGCCCGTACCGCGCCTACTACGAGCAGTACTTC.

The genes are TRBV5-4 and TRBJ1-2, with 7 positions matching TRBD1. The junction had 9 bases not matched to a gene; V was cut back by 5 bases and J by 8 bases. This CDR3 comprises 13 residues. Per the germline V gene, CDR1 is SGHNT and CDR2 is YYREEE (reference sequence). The CDR3 spells CASSRTGSLGYTF. CDR3 DNA: TGTGCCAGCAGTCGGACAGGTTCGTTGGGCTACACCTTC.

This rearrangement joins TRBV7-2 to TRBJ2-3; D is unresolved. This CDR3 comprises 14 residues. The germline V and J ends were trimmed by 1 base and 4 bases, with 9 bases remaining between them. Germline V lookup: CDR1 SGHTA, CDR2 FQGNSA. CDR3 sequence (DNA): TGTGCCAGCAGCTTAGTACTCACCTCAGATACGCAGTATTTT. It yields the protein CASSLVLTSDTQYF.